The sequence of this TCR beta chain was determined in a study of cytomegalovirus exposure and HLA in healthy donors. The V end lost 4 bases, the J end lost 1 base, and 11 bases lay between the germline ends. CDR1 is SGHAT and CDR2 is FQNNGV in the germline V gene. This CDR3 contains 16 residues. In the PCR, 60 Vbeta and 13 Jbeta primers were used. Assay used: immunoSEQ multiplex PCR; TCRdb lists only in-frame clones, some missing. Of 150,000 to 200,000 clones listed, around 76% are singletons. The sequence derives from a man aged 40-49 years in good health and CMV-seronegative. The V gene is TRBV11-2, the J gene TRBJ2-6; the D gene is possibly TRBD2 (5 bases). The sample was PBMCs. The CDR3 sequence is CASSSLGGSGANVLTF. The CDR3 bases are TGTGCCAGCAGCTCGCTCGGAGGATCTGGGGCCAACGTCCTGACTTTC.